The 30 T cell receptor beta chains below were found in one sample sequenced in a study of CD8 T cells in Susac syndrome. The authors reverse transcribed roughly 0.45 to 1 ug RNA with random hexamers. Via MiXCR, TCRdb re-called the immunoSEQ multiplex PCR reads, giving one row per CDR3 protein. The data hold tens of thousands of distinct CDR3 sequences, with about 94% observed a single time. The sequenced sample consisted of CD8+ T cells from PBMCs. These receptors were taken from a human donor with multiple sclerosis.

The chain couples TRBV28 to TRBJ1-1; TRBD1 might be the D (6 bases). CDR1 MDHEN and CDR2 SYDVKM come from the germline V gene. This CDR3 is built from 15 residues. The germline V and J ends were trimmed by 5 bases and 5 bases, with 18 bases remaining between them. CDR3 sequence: CASSPHGGPETEAFF. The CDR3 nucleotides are TGTGCCAGCAGTCCCCACGGGGGGCCGGAGACTGAAGCTTTCTTT.

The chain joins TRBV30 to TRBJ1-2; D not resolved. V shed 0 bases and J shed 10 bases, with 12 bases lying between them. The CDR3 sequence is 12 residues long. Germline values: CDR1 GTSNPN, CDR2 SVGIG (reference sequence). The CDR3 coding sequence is TGTGCCTGGAGTGTGCTAGAGAGGGACTACACCTTC. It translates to CAWSVLERDYTF.

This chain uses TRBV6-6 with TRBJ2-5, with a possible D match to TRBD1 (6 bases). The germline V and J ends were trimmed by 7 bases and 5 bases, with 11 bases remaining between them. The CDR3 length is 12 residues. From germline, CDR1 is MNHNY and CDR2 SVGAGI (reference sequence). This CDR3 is CASNQGSETQYF. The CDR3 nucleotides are TGTGCCAGCAACCAGGGGAGTGAGACCCAGTACTTC.

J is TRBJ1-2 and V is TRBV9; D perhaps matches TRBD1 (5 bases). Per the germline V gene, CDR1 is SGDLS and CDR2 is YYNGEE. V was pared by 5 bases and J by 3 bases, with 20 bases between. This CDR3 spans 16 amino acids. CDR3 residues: CASRQDPPGLDYGYTF. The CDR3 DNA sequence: TGTGCCAGCAGACAGGATCCACCGGGCCTAGACTATGGCTACACCTTC.

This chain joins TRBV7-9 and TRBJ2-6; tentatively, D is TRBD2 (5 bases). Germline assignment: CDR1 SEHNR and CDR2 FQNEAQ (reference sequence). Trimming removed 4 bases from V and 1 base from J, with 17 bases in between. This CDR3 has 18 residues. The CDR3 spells CASSSPEEGSSGANVLTF. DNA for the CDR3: TGTGCCAGCAGCTCCCCGGAAGAGGGTAGTTCTGGGGCCAACGTCCTGACTTTC.

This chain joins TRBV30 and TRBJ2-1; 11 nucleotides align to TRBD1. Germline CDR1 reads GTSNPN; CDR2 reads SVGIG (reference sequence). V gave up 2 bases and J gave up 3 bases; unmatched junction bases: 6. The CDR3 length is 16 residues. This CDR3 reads CAWSFRTGGHYNEQFF. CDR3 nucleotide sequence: TGTGCCTGGAGTTTCCGGACAGGGGGCCACTACAATGAGCAGTTCTTC.

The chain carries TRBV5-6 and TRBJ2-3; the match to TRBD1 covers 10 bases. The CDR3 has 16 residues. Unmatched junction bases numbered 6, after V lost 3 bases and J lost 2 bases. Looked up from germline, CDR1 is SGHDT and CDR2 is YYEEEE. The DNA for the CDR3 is TGTGCCAGCAGCTCCTCTGGGACAGGGGACACAGATACGCAGTATTTT. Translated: CASSSSGTGDTDTQYF. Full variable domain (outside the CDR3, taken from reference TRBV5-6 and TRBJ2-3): DAGVTQSPTHLIKTRGQQVTLRCSPKSGHDTVSWYQQALGQGPQFIFQYYEEEERQRGNFPDRFSGHQFPNYSSELNVNALLLGDSALYLCASSSSGTGDTDTQYFGPGTRLTVL.

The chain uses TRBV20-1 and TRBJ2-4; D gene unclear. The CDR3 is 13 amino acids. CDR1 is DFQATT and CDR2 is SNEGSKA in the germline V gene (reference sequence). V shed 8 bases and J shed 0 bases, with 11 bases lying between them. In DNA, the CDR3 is TGCAGTCCCCGGCCTCTAGCCAAAAACATTCAGTACTTC. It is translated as CSPRPLAKNIQYF.

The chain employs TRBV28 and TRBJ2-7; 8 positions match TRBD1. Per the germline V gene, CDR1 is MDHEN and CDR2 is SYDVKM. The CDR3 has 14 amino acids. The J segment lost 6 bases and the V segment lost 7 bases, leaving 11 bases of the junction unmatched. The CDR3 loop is CASIRDRGFGEQYF. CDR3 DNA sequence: TGTGCCAGCATACGAGACAGGGGTTTCGGCGAGCAGTACTTC.

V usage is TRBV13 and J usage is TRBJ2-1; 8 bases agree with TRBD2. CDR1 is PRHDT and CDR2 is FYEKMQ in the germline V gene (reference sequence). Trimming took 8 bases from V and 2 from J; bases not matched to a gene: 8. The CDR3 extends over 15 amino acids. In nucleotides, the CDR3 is TGTGCCAGCGGAAGGGAGCGGGGGACCTACAATGAGCAGTTCTTC. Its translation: CASGRERGTYNEQFF.

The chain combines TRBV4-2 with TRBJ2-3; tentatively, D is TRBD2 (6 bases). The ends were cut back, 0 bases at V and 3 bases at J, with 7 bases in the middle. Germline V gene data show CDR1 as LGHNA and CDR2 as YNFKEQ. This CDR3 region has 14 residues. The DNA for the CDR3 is TGTGCCAGCAGCCAAGAGCGGGGAACAGATACGCAGTATTTT. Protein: CASSQERGTDTQYF.

DNA for the CDR3: TGCAGCGTTGAACTTGTAGGGATCAACACCGGGGAGCTGTTTTTT. This gives the protein CSVELVGINTGELFF. The V gene is TRBV29-1, the J gene TRBJ2-2; D is uncertain. V lost 2 bases to trimming and J lost 2 bases, with 12 bases between them. Germline CDR1 is SQVTM and CDR2 is ANQGSEA. This CDR3 has 15 amino acids.

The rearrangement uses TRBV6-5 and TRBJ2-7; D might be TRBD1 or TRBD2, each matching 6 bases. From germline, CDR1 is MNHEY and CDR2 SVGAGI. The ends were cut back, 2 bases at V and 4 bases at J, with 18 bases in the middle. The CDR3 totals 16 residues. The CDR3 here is CASSYGGLGLGYEQYF. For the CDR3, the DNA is TGTGCCAGCAGTTACGGGGGGCTGGGGCTTGGTTACGAGCAGTACTTC.

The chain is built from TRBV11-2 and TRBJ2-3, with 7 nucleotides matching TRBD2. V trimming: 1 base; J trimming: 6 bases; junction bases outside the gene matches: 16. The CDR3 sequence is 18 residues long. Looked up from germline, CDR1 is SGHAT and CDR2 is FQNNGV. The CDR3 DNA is TGTGCCAGCAGCTTAGTCTGGAGCGGGATCTCGCAAAGGGATACGCAGTATTTT. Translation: CASSLVWSGISQRDTQYF. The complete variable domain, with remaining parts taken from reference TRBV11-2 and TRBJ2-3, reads EAGVAQSPRYKIIEKRQSVAFWCNPISGHATLYWYQQILGQGPKLLIQFQNNGVVDDSQLPKDRFSAERLKGVDSTLKIQPAKLEDSAVYLCASSLVWSGISQRDTQYFGPGTRLTVL.

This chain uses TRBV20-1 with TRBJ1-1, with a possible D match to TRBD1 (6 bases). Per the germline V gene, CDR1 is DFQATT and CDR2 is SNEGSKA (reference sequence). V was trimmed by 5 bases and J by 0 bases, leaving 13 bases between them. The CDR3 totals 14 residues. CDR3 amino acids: CSAGGATVNTEAFF. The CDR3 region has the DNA TGCAGTGCTGGGGGGGCCACAGTGAACACTGAAGCTTTCTTT.

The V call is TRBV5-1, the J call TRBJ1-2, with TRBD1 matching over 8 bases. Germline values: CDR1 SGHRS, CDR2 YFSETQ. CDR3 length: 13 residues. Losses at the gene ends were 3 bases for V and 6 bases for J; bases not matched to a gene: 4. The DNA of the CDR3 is TGCGCCAGCAGCTCCTCAGGGGGCGATGGCTACACCTTC. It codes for CASSSSGGDGYTF.

CDR3 loop: CATTSGNEQYF. The CDR3 DNA reads as TGTGCCACCACCAGTGGGAACGAGCAGTACTTC. The gene calls are TRBV14 and TRBJ2-7; D unresolved. Deletions cut 10 bases from V and 5 bases from J, with 12 bases between. The CDR3 loop spans 11 amino acids. Per the germline V gene, CDR1 is SGHDN and CDR2 is FVKESK.

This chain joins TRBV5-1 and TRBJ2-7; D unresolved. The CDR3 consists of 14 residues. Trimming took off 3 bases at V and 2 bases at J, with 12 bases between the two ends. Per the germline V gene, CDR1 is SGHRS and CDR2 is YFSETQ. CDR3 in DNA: TGCGCCAGCAGCTCGGCAACGGACCCCTACGAGCAGTACTTC. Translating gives CASSSATDPYEQYF.

In nucleotides, the CDR3 is TGTGCCAGCAGCGTAGTGGGGTTTAACGGGGAGCTGTTTTTT. It specifies CASSVVGFNGELFF. The rearrangement uses TRBV9 and TRBJ2-2; D gene unclear. Trimming left V 0 bases short and J 7 bases short, with 10 bases between. CDR3 length: 14 residues. CDR1 is SGDLS, CDR2 YYNGEE, per germline.

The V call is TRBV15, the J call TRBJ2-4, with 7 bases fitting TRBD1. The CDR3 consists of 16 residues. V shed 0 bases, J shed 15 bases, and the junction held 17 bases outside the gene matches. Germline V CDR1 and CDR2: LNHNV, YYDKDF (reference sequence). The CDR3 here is CATSRDLSARQGPAYF. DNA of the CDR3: TGTGCCACCAGCAGAGATCTCTCCGCGAGACAGGGACCTGCGTACTTC.

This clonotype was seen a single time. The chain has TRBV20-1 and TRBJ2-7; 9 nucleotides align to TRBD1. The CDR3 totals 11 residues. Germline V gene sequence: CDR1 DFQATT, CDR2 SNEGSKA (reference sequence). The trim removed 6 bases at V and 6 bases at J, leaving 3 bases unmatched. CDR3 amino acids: CSAPTGGEQYF. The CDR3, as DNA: TGCAGTGCACCGACAGGGGGCGAGCAGTACTTC.

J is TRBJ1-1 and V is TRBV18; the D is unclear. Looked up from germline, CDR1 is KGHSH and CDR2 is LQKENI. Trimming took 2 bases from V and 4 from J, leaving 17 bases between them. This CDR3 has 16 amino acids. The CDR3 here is CASSPSVGEFGTEAFF. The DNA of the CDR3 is TGTGCCAGCTCACCAAGCGTCGGGGAGTTCGGCACTGAAGCTTTCTTT. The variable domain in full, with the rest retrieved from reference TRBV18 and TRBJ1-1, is NAGVMQNPRHLVRRRGQEARLRCSPMKGHSHVYWYRQLPEEGLKFMVYLQKENIIDESGMPKERFSAEFPKEGPSILRIQQVVRGDSAAYFCASSPSVGEFGTEAFFGQGTRLTVV.

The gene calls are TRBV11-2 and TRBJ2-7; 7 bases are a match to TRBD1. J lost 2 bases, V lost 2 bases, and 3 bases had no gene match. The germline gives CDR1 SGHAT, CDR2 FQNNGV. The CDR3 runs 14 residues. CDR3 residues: CASSLTGETYEQYF. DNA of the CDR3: TGTGCCAGCAGCTTAACAGGGGAGACCTACGAGCAGTACTTC.

The DNA of the CDR3 is TGTGCCAGCAGCTTAGGTAGCGGCTATGAGCAGTTCTTC. Translating it yields CASSLGSGYEQFF. V is TRBV7-8 and J is TRBJ2-1; a possible D gene is TRBD2 (6 bases). The germline V and J ends were trimmed by 1 base and 8 bases, with 9 bases remaining between them. Looked up from germline, CDR1 is SGHVS and CDR2 is FQNEAQ. This CDR3 has 13 residues.

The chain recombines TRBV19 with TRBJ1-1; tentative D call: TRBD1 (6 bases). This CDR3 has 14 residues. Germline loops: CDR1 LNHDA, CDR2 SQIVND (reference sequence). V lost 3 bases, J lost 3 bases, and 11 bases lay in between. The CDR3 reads CASSISGVDTEAFF. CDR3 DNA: TGTGCCAGTAGTATTTCAGGGGTCGACACTGAAGCTTTCTTT.

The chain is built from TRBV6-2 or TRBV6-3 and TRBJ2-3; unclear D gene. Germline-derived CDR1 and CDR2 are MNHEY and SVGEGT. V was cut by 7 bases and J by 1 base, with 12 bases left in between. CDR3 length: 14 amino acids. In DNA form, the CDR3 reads TGTGCCAGCACCCGAAGCGCGGGCACAGATACGCAGTATTTT. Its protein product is CASTRSAGTDTQYF.

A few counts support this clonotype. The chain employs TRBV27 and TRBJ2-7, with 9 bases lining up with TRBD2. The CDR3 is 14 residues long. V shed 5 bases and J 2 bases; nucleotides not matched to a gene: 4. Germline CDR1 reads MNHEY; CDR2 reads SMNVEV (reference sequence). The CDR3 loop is CASSLAGSTYEQYF. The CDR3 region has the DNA TGTGCCAGCAGTCTAGCGGGATCCACCTACGAGCAGTACTTC.

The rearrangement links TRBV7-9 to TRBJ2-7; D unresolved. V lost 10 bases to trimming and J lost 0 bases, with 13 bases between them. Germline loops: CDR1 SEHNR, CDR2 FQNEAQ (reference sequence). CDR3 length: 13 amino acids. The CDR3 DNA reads TGTGCCATCAGAGGCCCTAGCTCCTACGAGCAGTACTTC. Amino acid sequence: CAIRGPSSYEQYF.

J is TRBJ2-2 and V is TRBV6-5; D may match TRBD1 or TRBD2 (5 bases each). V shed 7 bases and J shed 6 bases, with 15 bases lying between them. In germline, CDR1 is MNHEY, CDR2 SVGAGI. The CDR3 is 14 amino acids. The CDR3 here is CASKGDRAPGELFF. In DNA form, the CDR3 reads TGTGCCAGCAAGGGAGACAGAGCACCCGGGGAGCTGTTTTTT.

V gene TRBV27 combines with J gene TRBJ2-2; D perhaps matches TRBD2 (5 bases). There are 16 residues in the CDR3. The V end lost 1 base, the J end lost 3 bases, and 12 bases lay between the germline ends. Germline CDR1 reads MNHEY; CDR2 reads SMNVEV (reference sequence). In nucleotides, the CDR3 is TGTGCCAGCAGTTTATTGGAATTAGCGTACACCGGGGAGCTGTTTTTT. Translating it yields CASSLLELAYTGELFF.